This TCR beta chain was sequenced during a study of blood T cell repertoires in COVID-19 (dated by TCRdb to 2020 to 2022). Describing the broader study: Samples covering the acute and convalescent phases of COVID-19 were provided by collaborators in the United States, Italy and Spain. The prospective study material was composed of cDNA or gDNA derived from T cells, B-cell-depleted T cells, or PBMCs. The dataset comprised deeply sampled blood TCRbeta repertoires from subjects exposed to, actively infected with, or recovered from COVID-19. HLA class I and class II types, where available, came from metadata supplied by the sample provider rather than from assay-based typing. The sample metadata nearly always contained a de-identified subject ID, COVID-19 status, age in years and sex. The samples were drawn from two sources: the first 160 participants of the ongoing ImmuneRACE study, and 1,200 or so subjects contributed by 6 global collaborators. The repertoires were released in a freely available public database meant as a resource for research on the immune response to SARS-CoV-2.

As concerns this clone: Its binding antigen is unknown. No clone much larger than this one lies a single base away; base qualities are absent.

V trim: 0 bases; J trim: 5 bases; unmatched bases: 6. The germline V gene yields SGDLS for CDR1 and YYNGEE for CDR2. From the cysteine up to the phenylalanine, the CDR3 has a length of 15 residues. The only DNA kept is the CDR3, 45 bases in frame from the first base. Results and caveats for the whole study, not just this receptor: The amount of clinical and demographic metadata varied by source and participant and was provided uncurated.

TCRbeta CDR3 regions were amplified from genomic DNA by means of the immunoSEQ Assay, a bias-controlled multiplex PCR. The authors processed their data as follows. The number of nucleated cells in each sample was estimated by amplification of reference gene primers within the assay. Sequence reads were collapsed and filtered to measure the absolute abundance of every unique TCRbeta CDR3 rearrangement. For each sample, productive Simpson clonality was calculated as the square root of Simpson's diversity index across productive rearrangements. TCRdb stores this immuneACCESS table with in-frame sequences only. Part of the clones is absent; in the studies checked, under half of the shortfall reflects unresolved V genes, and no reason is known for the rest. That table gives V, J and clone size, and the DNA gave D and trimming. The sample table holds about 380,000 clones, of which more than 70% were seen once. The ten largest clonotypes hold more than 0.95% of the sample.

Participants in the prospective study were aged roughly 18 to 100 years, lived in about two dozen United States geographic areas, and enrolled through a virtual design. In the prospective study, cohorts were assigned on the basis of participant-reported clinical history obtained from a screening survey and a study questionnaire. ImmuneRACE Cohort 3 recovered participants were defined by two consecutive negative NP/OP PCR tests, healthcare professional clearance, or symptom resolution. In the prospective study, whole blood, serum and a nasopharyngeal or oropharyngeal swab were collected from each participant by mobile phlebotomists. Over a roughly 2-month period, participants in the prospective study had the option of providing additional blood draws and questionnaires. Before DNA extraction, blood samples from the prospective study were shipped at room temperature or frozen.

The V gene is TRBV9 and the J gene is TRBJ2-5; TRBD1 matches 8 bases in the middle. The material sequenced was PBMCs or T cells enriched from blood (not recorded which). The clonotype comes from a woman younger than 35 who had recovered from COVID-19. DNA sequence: TGTGCCAGCAGCGTAGGAAGGAACAGGGGGGAGACCCAGTACTTC. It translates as CASSVGRNRGETQYF. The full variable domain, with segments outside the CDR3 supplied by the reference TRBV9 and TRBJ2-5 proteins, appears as DSGVTQTPKHLITATGQRVTLRCSPRSGDLSVYWYQQSLDQGLQFLIQYYNGEERAKGNILERFSAQQFPDLHSELNLSSLELGDSALYFCASSVGRNRGETQYFGPGTRLLVL.